This T cell receptor (beta chain) was documented in a study of T cell clones after liver transplantation. Study-level points and caveats: Rather than being deleted, graft donor-reactive T cells may have moved into the graft.

This clone has just one count. What it recognizes is unknown. The CDR3 covers 12 residues. After removal of 6 bases from V and 8 bases from J, the junction contained 4 bases not matched to a gene. Germline V gene sequence: CDR1 LNHDA, CDR2 SQIVND (reference sequence). Repertoires were generated with immunoSEQ multiplex PCR, while TCRdb's copy carries only in-frame clones and drops some. Here the sample spans 45,000 to 60,000 clones, around 85% being singletons. This material consisted of CD4+ T cells from blood, taken before liver transplant. This chain joins TRBV19 and TRBJ1-2; TRBD1 matches 9 bases. The source is a human donor who received a liver transplant. The chain's CDR3 is CASSRTGAGYTF. CDR3 in DNA: TGTGCCAGTAGCCGGACAGGGGCCGGCTACACCTTC.